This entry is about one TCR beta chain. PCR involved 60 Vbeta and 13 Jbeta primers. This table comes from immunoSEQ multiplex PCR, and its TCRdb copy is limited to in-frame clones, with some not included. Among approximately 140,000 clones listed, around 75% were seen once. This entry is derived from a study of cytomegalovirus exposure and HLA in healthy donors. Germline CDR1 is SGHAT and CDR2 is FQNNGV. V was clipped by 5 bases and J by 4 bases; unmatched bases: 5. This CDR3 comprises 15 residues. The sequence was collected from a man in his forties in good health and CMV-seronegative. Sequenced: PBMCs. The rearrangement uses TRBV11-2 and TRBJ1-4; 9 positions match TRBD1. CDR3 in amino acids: CASSAVTGGNEKLFF. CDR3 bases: TGTGCCAGCAGCGCAGTGACAGGGGGTAATGAAAAACTGTTTTTT. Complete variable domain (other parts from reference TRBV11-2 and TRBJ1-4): EAGVAQSPRYKIIEKRQSVAFWCNPISGHATLYWYQQILGQGPKLLIQFQNNGVVDDSQLPKDRFSAERLKGVDSTLKIQPAKLEDSAVYLCASSAVTGGNEKLFFGSGTQLSVL.